Here is one T cell receptor (beta chain) with its context. This record comes from a study of Ad26.COV2.S vaccination and SARS-CoV-2 variants. Assay: immunoSEQ multiplex PCR; the TCRdb copy retains only in-frame clones and omits some. The table lists approximately 400,000 clones, 83% of them singletons, with about 8% in the top ten. CDR1 LNHDA and CDR2 SQIVND come from the germline V gene (reference sequence). Deletions cut 3 bases from V and 2 bases from J, with 16 bases between. The CDR3 runs 17 residues. The sample's treatment: around 19 received Ad26.COV2.S at low or high dose, single or two shots; several received placebo; per-sample allocation not given. Following the first vaccine or placebo injection, samples were taken on day 63.

This clonotype was sampled from a person aged 18-65 years who received the Ad26.COV2.S COVID-19 vaccine or a placebo. The material was peripheral blood, obtained in a trial of Ad26.COV2.S vaccine versus placebo. The chain has TRBV19 and TRBJ1-4; D is possibly TRBD1 (6 bases). As DNA, the CDR3 is TGTGCCAGTAGTATGGGGTGGACAGTCAACACTAATGAAAAACTGTTTTTT. Its translation is CASSMGWTVNTNEKLFF.